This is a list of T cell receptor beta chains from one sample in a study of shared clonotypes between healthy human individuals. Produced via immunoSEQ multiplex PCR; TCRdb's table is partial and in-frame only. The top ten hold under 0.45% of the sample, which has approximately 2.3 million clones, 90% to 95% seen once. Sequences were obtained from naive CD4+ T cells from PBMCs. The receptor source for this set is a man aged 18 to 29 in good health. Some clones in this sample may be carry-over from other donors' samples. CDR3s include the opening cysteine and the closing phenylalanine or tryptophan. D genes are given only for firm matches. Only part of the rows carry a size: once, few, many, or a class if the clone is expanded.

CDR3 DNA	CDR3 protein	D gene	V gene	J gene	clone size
TGTGCAAGTCGCTTAGTATTTTCCCAGGGGAAGAATCAGCCCCAGCATTTT	CASRLVFSQGKNQPQHF	-	TRBV12-2	TRBJ1-5	-
TGTGCCAGCAATGCACTGACCTACAATGAGCAGTTCTTC	CASNALTYNEQFF	-	TRBV6-1	TRBJ2-1	-
TGTGCCAGCAGTTCACGGACAGGGGGAGGGAATGGCTACACCTTC	CASSSRTGGGNGYTF	TRBD1	TRBV6-5	TRBJ1-2	-
TGTGCCAGCAGTTCGGGACAGTCAAGGAACACTGAAGCTTTCTTT	CASSSGQSRNTEAFF	TRBD1	TRBV28	TRBJ1-1	once
TGTGCCAGCAGCTTAGCCAGTGGTTATAATTCACCCCTCCACTTT	CASSLASGYNSPLHF	-	TRBV11-2	TRBJ1-6	-
TGTGCCAGCAGCCAAGACAGTGGCTACACCTTC	CASSQDSGYTF	-	TRBV14	TRBJ1-2	once
TGTGCCAGTAGTGCTACCGGGACAGCTAGCACAGATACGCAGTATTTT	CASSATGTASTDTQYF	TRBD1	TRBV19	TRBJ2-3	-
TGTGCCAGCATCAAGGACACGGGTACAACCCAGTACTTC	CASIKDTGTTQYF	-	TRBV2	TRBJ2-5	-
TGTGCCAGTAGTATAGGGCTAGCGGGAGTGGAGACCCAGTACTTC	CASSIGLAGVETQYF	TRBD2	TRBV19	TRBJ2-5	-
TGCGCCAGCAGCCTGCCCGGATTTGAAGCTTTCTTT	CASSLPGFEAFF	-	TRBV4-1	TRBJ1-1	-
TGTGCCAGCAGCACCATGCGTCCCTCGAACACCGGGGAGCTGTTTTTT	CASSTMRPSNTGELFF	-	TRBV7-9	TRBJ2-2	-
TGTGCCTGGAGTGTCCCTAGCGGGAGGAGGTCCCACGAGCAGTACTTC	CAWSVPSGRRSHEQYF	TRBD2	TRBV30	TRBJ2-7	-
TGTGCCAGCAGCCCTTGGACTAGCGGGAGGGATGAGCAGTTCTTC	CASSPWTSGRDEQFF	TRBD2	TRBV4-2	TRBJ2-1	-
TGTGCCAGCAGCGCGGGACTAGCGGGAGGCCCTAGCTCCTACAATGAGCAGTTCTTC	CASSAGLAGGPSSYNEQFF	TRBD2	TRBV9	TRBJ2-1	-
TGTGCCAGCAGCTTAGGGACAGCGGGGTATGAAAAACTGTTTTTT	CASSLGTAGYEKLFF	-	TRBV11-2	TRBJ1-4	-
TGTGCAAGTCGCTTAGCGCGGCAGGGGGCGGGCAATGAGCAGTTCTTC	CASRLARQGAGNEQFF	-	TRBV12-2	TRBJ2-1	-
TGTGCCTGGCAAAACAGAAAGCGTGGCTACACCTTC	CAWQNRKRGYTF	-	TRBV30	TRBJ1-2	-
TGCGCCAGCAGCTTAGGACAGGGCGGGGACATTCAGTACTTC	CASSLGQGGDIQYF	TRBD1	TRBV5-1	TRBJ2-4	-
TGTGCCACCAGCAGAGGAGAGTACAAGCAGTACTTC	CATSRGEYKQYF	-	TRBV15	TRBJ2-7	-
TGTGCCAGCAGCTTAGTTTTCACAGATACGCAGTATTTT	CASSLVFTDTQYF	-	TRBV7-2	TRBJ2-3	-
TGTGCCAGCAGCTTAAACGGACAGGGCCGGTATGGCTACACCTTC	CASSLNGQGRYGYTF	TRBD1	TRBV7-3	TRBJ1-2	once
TGTGCCAGCAGCGTAACGACAGGGGCTGGAAACACCATATATTTT	CASSVTTGAGNTIYF	TRBD1	TRBV9	TRBJ1-3	-
TGTGCCACCAGCAGAGAACATTATTCCTCCTACGAGCAGTACTTC	CATSREHYSSYEQYF	-	TRBV15	TRBJ2-7	-
TGTGCCAGCAGTTTAAAGGACCATGAGCAGTTCTTC	CASSLKDHEQFF	-	TRBV28	TRBJ2-1	-
TGTGCCAGCAGTTTCTCACCCGGGACAGGAAATAGCAATCAGCCCCAGCATTTT	CASSFSPGTGNSNQPQHF	TRBD1	TRBV28	TRBJ1-5	-
TGTGCCAGCAGCGACAGGGGGCGAGGTGATACGCAGTATTTT	CASSDRGRGDTQYF	TRBD1	TRBV6-1	TRBJ2-3	once
TGTGCCACCAGCAGAGATGGGGGTTTGGGCAGAGTTAATGAAAAACTGTTTTTT	CATSRDGGLGRVNEKLFF	-	TRBV15	TRBJ1-4	-
TGTGCCATCAGTTCAACAGGGGGAGCTCATGGCTACACCTTC	CAISSTGGAHGYTF	TRBD1	TRBV10-3	TRBJ1-2	-
TGTGCCAGCAACCCCTATACGGGAGGAGGAACAGATACGCAGTATTTT	CASNPYTGGGTDTQYF	TRBD2	TRBV28	TRBJ2-3	-
TGTGCCAGCAGCTTGACCCAAGGGGAGACCCAGTACTTC	CASSLTQGETQYF	-	TRBV5-4	TRBJ2-5	-
TGCGCCAGCAGCCCAGTAGCGGGAGTAGAGACCCAGTACTTC	CASSPVAGVETQYF	TRBD2	TRBV5-1	TRBJ2-5	-
TGCGCCAGCAGCCCTACCCATTCTAGCGGGGAGACCCAGTACTTC	CASSPTHSSGETQYF	TRBD2	TRBV5-1	TRBJ2-5	-
TGTGCCAGCAGCTTGGGCCTAGCGGAAAACAATGAGCAGTTCTTC	CASSLGLAENNEQFF	TRBD2	TRBV7-9	TRBJ2-1	-
TGTGCCAGCAGTTACCGTGTTGGGCGCTCCTACGAGCAGTACTTC	CASSYRVGRSYEQYF	-	TRBV6-5	TRBJ2-7	-
TGTGCCAGTAGTATTAACGCTGGACCAGGGTGGGAGACCCAGTACTTC	CASSINAGPGWETQYF	-	TRBV19	TRBJ2-5	-
TGTGCCAGCAGCTTAGACAGGGGGCTCTACGAGCAGTACTTC	CASSLDRGLYEQYF	TRBD1	TRBV7-2	TRBJ2-7	-